The T cell receptor (beta chain) described here comes from a study of radiation and T cells in renal cell carcinoma. V gave up 1 base and J gave up 3 bases, with 8 bases separating them. CDR3 length: 14 residues. Germline CDR1 reads MNHNS; CDR2 reads SASEGT. The time point: blood 2 weeks post-SBRT. Treatment defined: 15 Gy SBRT to primary tumor, nephrectomy 4 weeks later. Libraries were prepared by immunoSEQ multiplex PCR; TCRdb keeps only in-frame clonotypes and omits some of them. The data show about 130,000 clones, approximately 90% seen once. The specimen comprised blood, sampled from a patient whose treatment included radiotherapy and nephrectomy. V usage is TRBV6-1 and J usage is TRBJ2-3; D perhaps matches TRBD2 (5 bases). The clonotype comes from a woman in her seventies with renal cell carcinoma. CDR3 region: CASSEVDYTDTQYF. CDR3 nucleotides: TGTGCCAGCAGTGAAGTAGACTATACAGATACGCAGTATTTT.